Listed here are 16 T cell receptor beta chains from one sample, sequenced in a study of identifying expanded T cells in peripheral blood. Measured with immunoSEQ multiplex PCR; TCRdb has only the in-frame clones, and not every one. The sample shows 50,000 to 75,000 clones, 70% to 90% of them seen only once. What was sequenced was blood. These receptors all come from a person between 18 and 69 years old in good health.

Details on this clone: An end of the junction differs from the germline gene, which may be a read error. CDR3 in DNA: TGTGCCAGCAGCTTCCGAATCCCGGACGGCGTCCTTTTT. This translates into CASSFRIPDGVLF. The J gene is TRBJ2-2, the V gene TRBV13; D uncertain. The CDR3 loop spans 13 amino acids. CDR1 and CDR2 from the germline V gene are PRHDT and FYEKMQ (reference sequence).

This chain connects TRBV7-9 to TRBJ1-5; 7 bases line up with TRBD1. Losses at the gene ends were 5 bases for V and 5 bases for J; bases not matched to a gene: 3. Looked up from germline, CDR1 is SEHNR and CDR2 is FQNEAQ (reference sequence). The CDR3 is 13 residues long. The CDR3 DNA is TGTGCCAGCAGCCCCGACAGGGATCAGCCCCAGCATTTT. Residues: CASSPDRDQPQHF.

This clone was detected once. This chain joins TRBV19 and TRBJ1-1; D remains unclear. V lost 3 bases and J lost 5, with 10 bases in between. The CDR3 is made up of 13 amino acids. CDR1 and CDR2 from the germline V gene are LNHDA and SQIVND (reference sequence). For the CDR3, the DNA is TGTGCCAGTAGTATGAGTTCGGGAACTGAAGCTTTCTTT. Translation gives CASSMSSGTEAFF.

This chain uses TRBV30 with TRBJ2-5; no definite D call. The CDR3 runs 11 residues. CDR1 GTSNPN and CDR2 SVGIG come from the germline V gene (reference sequence). Between the trimmed V and J ends, which lost 4 bases and 4 bases, there was a span of 7 bases. The CDR3: CAWNVRETQYF. The CDR3 DNA reads TGTGCCTGGAACGTACGAGAGACCCAGTACTTC. The full variable domain, with the rest looked up from reference TRBV30 and TRBJ2-5, is SQTIHQWPATLVQPVGSPLSLECTVEGTSNPNLYWYRQAAGRGLQLLFYSVGIGQISSEVPQNLSASRPQDRQFILSSKKLLLSDSGFYLCAWNVRETQYFGPGTRLLVL.

The chain carries TRBV5-1 and TRBJ2-5; D is possibly TRBD1 or TRBD2 (6 bases each). The CDR3 runs 17 residues. Germline loops: CDR1 SGHRS, CDR2 YFSETQ. The germline V and J ends were trimmed by 0 bases and 6 bases, with 21 bases remaining between them. CDR3 bases: TGCGCCAGCAGCTTGGCCGTCGTAGTGGGGGGCGAGAAGACCCAGTACTTC. This gives the protein CASSLAVVVGGEKTQYF. Combining the CDR3 with reference TRBV5-1 and TRBJ2-5 gives the whole variable domain KAGVTQTPRYLIKTRGQQVTLSCSPISGHRSVSWYQQTPGQGLQFLFEYFSETQRNKGNFPGRFSGRQFSNSRSEMNVSTLELGDSALYLCASSLAVVVGGEKTQYFGPGTRLLVL.

The genes are TRBV5-1 and TRBJ2-2; possible D gene TRBD2, 5 bases. The V gene lost 1 base and the J gene lost 2 bases, with 12 bases spanning the gap. The CDR3 covers 16 residues. CDR1 is SGHRS and CDR2 is YFSETQ in the germline V gene. CDR3 nucleotide sequence: TGCGCCAGCAGCTTGCCATTAGCGACTAACACCGGGGAGCTGTTTTTT. Translated: CASSLPLATNTGELFF. Together with reference TRBV5-1 and TRBJ2-2, the CDR3 gives the full variable domain: KAGVTQTPRYLIKTRGQQVTLSCSPISGHRSVSWYQQTPGQGLQFLFEYFSETQRNKGNFPGRFSGRQFSNSRSEMNVSTLELGDSALYLCASSLPLATNTGELFFGEGSRLTVL.

The chain uses TRBV7-9 and TRBJ2-1; possible D gene TRBD1, 6 bases. Germline assignment: CDR1 SEHNR and CDR2 FQNEAQ (reference sequence). V lost 3 bases, J lost 0 bases, and 9 bases lay in between. This CDR3 comprises 15 residues. CDR3 loop: CASSLDSRSYNEQFF. The CDR3 coding sequence is TGTGCCAGCAGCTTGGACAGCCGCTCCTACAATGAGCAGTTCTTC.

This chain joins TRBV6-5 and TRBJ2-1, with D tentatively TRBD1 (5 bases). The germline V gene encodes CDR1 MNHEY and CDR2 SVGAGI. V was pared by 5 bases and J by 0 bases, with 11 bases between. This CDR3 region has 15 residues. The CDR3 reads CASSPTQGSYNEQFF. As DNA, the CDR3 is TGTGCCAGCAGTCCCACTCAGGGCTCCTACAATGAGCAGTTCTTC.

DNA for the CDR3: TGTGCCAGCAGCGGGACTGACCTACCCACAGATACGCAGTATTTT. Encoded protein: CASSGTDLPTDTQYF. J is TRBJ2-3 and V is TRBV9; D possibly corresponds to TRBD2 (5 bases). The CDR3 spans 15 residues. V shed 3 bases and J shed 2 bases, with 13 bases lying between them. CDR1 is SGDLS, CDR2 YYNGEE, per germline.

J is TRBJ2-5 and V is TRBV5-1; tentatively, D is TRBD1 (6 bases). Germline V lookup: CDR1 SGHRS, CDR2 YFSETQ. V was clipped by 2 bases and J by 5 bases, with 13 bases between them. CDR3 length equals 14 residues. This chain's CDR3 is CASSLGGLGETQYF. Here the CDR3 DNA reads TGCGCCAGCAGCTTAGGGGGATTAGGGGAGACCCAGTACTTC.

This clone was counted only a few times. This chain connects TRBV28 to TRBJ1-6, with D possibly matching TRBD1 (5 bases). The germline gives CDR1 MDHEN, CDR2 SYDVKM. V lost 2 bases and J 7 bases, leaving 6 bases between the germline ends. This CDR3 region has 13 residues. CDR3: CASSLRGNSPLHF. The CDR3 DNA sequence: TGTGCCAGCAGTTTAAGGGGAAATTCACCCCTCCACTTT.

This chain joins TRBV6-1 and TRBJ1-1; D unclear. Germline V gene sequence: CDR1 MNHNS, CDR2 SASEGT. The CDR3 runs to 13 residues. The V and J ends lost 2 bases and 1 base respectively, with 5 bases between them. The CDR3 reads CASSERGNTEAFF. The CDR3 DNA sequence: TGTGCCAGCAGTGAACGAGGGAACACTGAAGCTTTCTTT.

V is TRBV28 and J is TRBJ1-5; 7 nucleotides line up with TRBD1. Per the germline V gene, CDR1 is MDHEN and CDR2 is SYDVKM. The CDR3 loop spans 14 amino acids. The V segment lost 6 bases and the J segment 0 bases; nucleotides outside the gene matches: 2. The CDR3 DNA reads as TGTGCCAGCAGCAGGGGGGGTAGCAATCAGCCCCAGCATTTT. This sequence encodes CASSRGGSNQPQHF.

The rearrangement joins TRBV5-4 to TRBJ2-2, with 9 bases matching TRBD2. The CDR3 extends over 18 amino acids. V dropped 1 base and J dropped 2; count of bases not matched to a gene: 9. Germline lookup yields CDR1 SGHNT and CDR2 YYREEE (reference sequence). The CDR3 nucleotides are TGTGCCAGCAGCTTGCCCAAGCGGGGGGCCCTAAACACCGGGGAGCTGTTTTTT. It specifies CASSLPKRGALNTGELFF.

This chain connects TRBV5-1 to TRBJ2-7; 7 bases fit TRBD1. The germline V gene encodes CDR1 SGHRS and CDR2 YFSETQ. This CDR3 comprises 13 residues. V dropped 4 bases and J dropped 6; count of bases not matched to a gene: 7. CDR3 sequence: CASSTTGSSEQYF. The CDR3 DNA reads as TGCGCCAGCAGCACGACAGGGTCGAGCGAGCAGTACTTC. The whole variable domain, filled in from reference TRBV5-1 and TRBJ2-7, reads KAGVTQTPRYLIKTRGQQVTLSCSPISGHRSVSWYQQTPGQGLQFLFEYFSETQRNKGNFPGRFSGRQFSNSRSEMNVSTLELGDSALYLCASSTTGSSEQYFGPGTRLTVT.

The V and J genes are TRBV4-2 and TRBJ2-3, with 7 bases identical to TRBD1. From germline, CDR1 is LGHNA and CDR2 YNFKEQ. The trim removed 1 base at V and 6 bases at J, leaving 13 bases unmatched. This CDR3 has 17 amino acids. The CDR3 sequence is CASSQVRDRGRADTQYF. The CDR3 region has the DNA TGTGCCAGCAGCCAAGTTAGGGACAGAGGGCGAGCCGATACGCAGTATTTT.